This T cell receptor (beta chain) was captured in a study of T-cell memory formation after mild COVID-19. Findings and limits, study-wide: The second-wave clones peaking on day 37 were not confirmed as SARS-CoV-2-specific.

TCRdb reprocessed the 5' RACE reads via MiXCR and lists one record per CDR3 protein. The table includes around 310,000 distinct CDR3 sequences, about 13% detected once. CDR3 length equals 12 residues. Trimming took 8 bases from V and 1 from J, leaving 8 bases between them. The V gene's germline CDR1 is MDHEN and CDR2 SYDVKM. This clonotype appeared a few times. Its specificity is not known. This receptor was identified in a young man who had mild COVID-19 (a few samples of this study predate the infection). Cell type and time point are not known. V usage is TRBV28 and J usage is TRBJ2-5, with D unresolved. The specimen sequenced was PBMCs or a T cell subset sorted from them (not recorded which). The CDR3 nucleotides are TGTGCCAGCCTTACGGCCCAAGAGACCCAGTACTTC. The encoded protein is CASLTAQETQYF.